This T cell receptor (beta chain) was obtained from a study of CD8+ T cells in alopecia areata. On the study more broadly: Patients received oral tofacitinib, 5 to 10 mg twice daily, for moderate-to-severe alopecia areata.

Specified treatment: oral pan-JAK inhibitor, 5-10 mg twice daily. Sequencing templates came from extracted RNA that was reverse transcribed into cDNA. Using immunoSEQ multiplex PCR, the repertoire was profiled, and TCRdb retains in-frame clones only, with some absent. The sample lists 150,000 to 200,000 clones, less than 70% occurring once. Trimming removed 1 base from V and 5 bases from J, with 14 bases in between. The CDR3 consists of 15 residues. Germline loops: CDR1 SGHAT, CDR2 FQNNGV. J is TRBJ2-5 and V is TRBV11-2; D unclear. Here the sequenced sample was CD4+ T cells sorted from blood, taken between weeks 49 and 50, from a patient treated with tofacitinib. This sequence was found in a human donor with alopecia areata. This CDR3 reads CASSLVFGKMETQYF. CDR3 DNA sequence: TGTGCCAGCAGCTTAGTATTTGGGAAAATGGAGACCCAGTACTTC.